This is a list of T cell receptor beta chains from one sample in a study of cytomegalovirus exposure and HLA in healthy donors. Repertoires were generated with immunoSEQ multiplex PCR, while TCRdb's copy carries only in-frame clones and drops some. The sample includes about 130,000 clones, around 72% of them seen just once. Material for sequencing was PBMCs. These TCRs come from a man in his thirties or forties in good health and CMV-seronegative. CDR3s include the opening cysteine and the closing phenylalanine or tryptophan. Each record gives: V gene, clone size, J gene, D gene, CDR3 DNA, CDR3 protein. D genes are given only for firm matches. Clone sizes are given selectively: once, few, many, or a class where the clone is expanded.

TRBV27	NA	TRBJ2-7	TRBD1	TGTGCCAGCAGTTCATCCCGGACAGGGGTCCACGAGCAGTACTTC	CASSSSRTGVHEQYF
TRBV29-1	NA	TRBJ2-7	NA	TGCAGCGCATCCGGGGGTTTGGACTACGAGCAGTACTTC	CSASGGLDYEQYF
TRBV2	NA	TRBJ2-1	NA	TGTGCCAGCGTCGGGCAGGGGTATAGCGATGAGCAGTTCTTC	CASVGQGYSDEQFF
TRBV2	few	TRBJ2-5	NA	TGTGCCAGCAGTGATTTCTCTCGAGGAGAGACCCAGTACTTC	CASSDFSRGETQYF
TRBV10-3	few	TRBJ2-3	NA	TGTGCCATCAGTGAGACAACAGATACGCAGTATTTT	CAISETTDTQYF
TRBV6-5	NA	TRBJ1-6	TRBD1	TGTGCCAGCAGTTTCCAGGGGGGATATAATTCACCCCTCCACTTT	CASSFQGGYNSPLHF
TRBV10-3	NA	TRBJ2-2	TRBD2	TGTGCCATCAGGGGGAGCGGGGGGGCCGACACCGGGGAGCTGTTTTTT	CAIRGSGGADTGELFF
TRBV2	NA	TRBJ2-7	TRBD2	TGTGCCAGCAGTACCCAGGGACTAGCCTACGAGCAGTACTTC	CASSTQGLAYEQYF
TRBV5-1	NA	TRBJ1-2	TRBD1	TGCGCCAGCAGCTTGGGACAGGGACCCTATGGCTACACCTTC	CASSLGQGPYGYTF
TRBV19	NA	TRBJ2-7	NA	TGTGCCAGTAGTTTCCGGACAGCCTACGAGCAGTACTTC	CASSFRTAYEQYF